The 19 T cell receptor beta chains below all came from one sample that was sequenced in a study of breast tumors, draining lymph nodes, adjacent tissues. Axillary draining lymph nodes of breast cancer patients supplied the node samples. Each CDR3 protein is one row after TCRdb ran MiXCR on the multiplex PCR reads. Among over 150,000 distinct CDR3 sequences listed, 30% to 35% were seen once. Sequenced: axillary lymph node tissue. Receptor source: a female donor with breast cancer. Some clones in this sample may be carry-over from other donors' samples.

CDR3 sequence reads: CASTSIGGKSYNEQFF. The CDR3 DNA reads as TGTGCCAGCACTAGCATCGGGGGGAAGTCCTACAATGAGCAGTTCTTC. The V gene is TRBV6-4, the J gene TRBJ2-1; 7 nucleotides match TRBD2. Germline trimming cut 7 bases from V and 1 base from J; bases unmatched to any gene: 10. Germline V gives CDR1 MRHNA, CDR2 SNTAGT. The CDR3 is made up of 16 amino acids.

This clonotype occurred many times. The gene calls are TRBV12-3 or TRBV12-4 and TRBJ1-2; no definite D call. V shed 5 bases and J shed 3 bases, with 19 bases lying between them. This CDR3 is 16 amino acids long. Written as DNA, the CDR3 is TGTGCCAGCAGTCGCGGACCCCCCCGGGCGGACTATGGCTACACCTTC. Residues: CASSRGPPRADYGYTF.

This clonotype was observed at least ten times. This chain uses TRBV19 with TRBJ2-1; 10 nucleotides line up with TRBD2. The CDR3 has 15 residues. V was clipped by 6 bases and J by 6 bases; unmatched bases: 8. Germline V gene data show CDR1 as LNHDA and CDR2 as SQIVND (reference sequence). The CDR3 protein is CASRSGLADPNEQFF. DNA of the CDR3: TGTGCCAGTAGATCTGGACTAGCGGACCCCAATGAGCAGTTCTTC. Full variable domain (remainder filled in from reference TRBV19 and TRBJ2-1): DGGITQSPKYLFRKEGQNVTLSCEQNLNHDAMYWYRQDPGQGLRLIYYSQIVNDFQKGDIAEGYSVSREKKESFPLTVTSAQKNPTAFYLCASRSGLADPNEQFFGPGTRLTVL.

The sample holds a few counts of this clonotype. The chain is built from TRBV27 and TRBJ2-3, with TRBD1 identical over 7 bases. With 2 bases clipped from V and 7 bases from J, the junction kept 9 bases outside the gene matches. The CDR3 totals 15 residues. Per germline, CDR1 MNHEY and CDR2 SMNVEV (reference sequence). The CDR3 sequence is CASSLRTGEQHTQYF. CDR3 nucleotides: TGTGCCAGCAGTTTACGTACAGGGGAACAGCATACGCAGTATTTT.

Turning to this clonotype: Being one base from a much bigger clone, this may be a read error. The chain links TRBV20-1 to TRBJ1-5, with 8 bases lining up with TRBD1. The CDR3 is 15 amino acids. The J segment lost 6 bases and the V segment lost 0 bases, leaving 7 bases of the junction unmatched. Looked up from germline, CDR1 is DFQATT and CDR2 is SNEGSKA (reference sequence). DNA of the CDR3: TGCAGTGCTAGAGATTCCAGGGGGCCGACTCAGCCCCAGCATTTT. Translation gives CSARDSRGPTQPQHF.

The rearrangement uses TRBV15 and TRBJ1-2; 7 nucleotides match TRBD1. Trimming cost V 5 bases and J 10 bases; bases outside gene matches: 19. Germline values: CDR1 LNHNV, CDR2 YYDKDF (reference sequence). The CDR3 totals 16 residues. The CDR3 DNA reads TGTGCCACCAGCGTCCGGGACAGTAATCCTATGGAGGACTACACCTTC. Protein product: CATSVRDSNPMEDYTF.

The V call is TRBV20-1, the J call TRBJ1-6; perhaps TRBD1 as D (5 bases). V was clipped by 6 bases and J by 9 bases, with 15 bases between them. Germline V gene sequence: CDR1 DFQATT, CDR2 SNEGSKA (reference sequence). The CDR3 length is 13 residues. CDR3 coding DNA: TGCAGTGCCCTCCAAAGGGACCCTTCACCCCTCCACTTT. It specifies CSALQRDPSPLHF.

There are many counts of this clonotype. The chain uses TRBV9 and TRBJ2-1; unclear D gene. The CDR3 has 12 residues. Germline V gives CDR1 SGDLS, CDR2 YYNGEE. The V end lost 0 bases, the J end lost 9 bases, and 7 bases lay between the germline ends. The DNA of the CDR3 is TGTGCCAGCAGCGTAGCTACGGGTGAGCAGTTCTTC. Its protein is CASSVATGEQFF.

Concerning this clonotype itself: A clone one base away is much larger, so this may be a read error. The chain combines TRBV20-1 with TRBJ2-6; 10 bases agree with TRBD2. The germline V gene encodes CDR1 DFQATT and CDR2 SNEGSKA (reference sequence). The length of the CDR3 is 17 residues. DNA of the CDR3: TGCAGTGCTAGAAAAGCGGGGGGGGTCTCTGGGGCCAACGTCCCGACTTTC. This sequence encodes CSARKAGGVSGANVPTF.

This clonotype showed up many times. CDR3 DNA: TGTGCCAGCGGGGCCCCTGGTCCCCAGCATTTT. Translated: CASGAPGPQHF. This chain uses TRBV19 with TRBJ1-5; a weak D match, TRBD1 (5 bases). The CDR3 has 11 amino acids. The germline V and J ends were trimmed by 9 bases and 10 bases, with 13 bases remaining between them. Germline V CDR1 and CDR2: LNHDA, SQIVND (reference sequence).

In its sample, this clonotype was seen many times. The CDR3 is CASSPGGQADTQYF. Here the CDR3 DNA reads TGTGCCAGCAGCCCGGGGGGGCAGGCAGATACGCAGTATTTT. The J gene is TRBJ2-3, the V gene TRBV7-8; 8 bases are shared with TRBD2. CDR3 size: 14 residues. CDR1 SGHVS and CDR2 FQNEAQ come from the germline V gene. Trimming cost V 5 bases and J 4 bases; bases outside gene matches: 5.

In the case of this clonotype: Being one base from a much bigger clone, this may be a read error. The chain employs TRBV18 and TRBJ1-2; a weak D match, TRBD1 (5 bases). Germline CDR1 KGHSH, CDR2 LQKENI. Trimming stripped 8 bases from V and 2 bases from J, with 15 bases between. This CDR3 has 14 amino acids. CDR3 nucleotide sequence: TGTGCCAGCACACGGGACGCCAGGAACTATGGCTACACCTTC. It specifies CASTRDARNYGYTF.

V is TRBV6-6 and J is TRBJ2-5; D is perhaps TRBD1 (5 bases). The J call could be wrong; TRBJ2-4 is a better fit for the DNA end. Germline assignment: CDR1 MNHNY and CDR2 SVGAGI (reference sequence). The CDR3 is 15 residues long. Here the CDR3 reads CASNLRERAKNIQYF. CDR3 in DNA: TGTGCCAGCAACCTCAGGGAAAGGGCCAAAAACATTCAGTACTTC.

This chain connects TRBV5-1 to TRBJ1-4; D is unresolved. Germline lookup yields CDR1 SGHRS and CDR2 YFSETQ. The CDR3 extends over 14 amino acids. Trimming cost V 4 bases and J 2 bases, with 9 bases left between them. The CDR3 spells CASSPWKTNEKLFF. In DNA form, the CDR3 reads TGCGCCAGCAGCCCATGGAAGACTAATGAAAAACTGTTTTTT.

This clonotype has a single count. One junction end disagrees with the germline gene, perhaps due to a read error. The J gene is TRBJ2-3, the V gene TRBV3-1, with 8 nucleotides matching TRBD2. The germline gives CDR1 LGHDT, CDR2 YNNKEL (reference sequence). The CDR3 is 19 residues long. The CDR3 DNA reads TGCGCCAGCAGCCCCGTCTTTACGGGAGGGCCGGGCTACTCCAATACGCAGTATTTT. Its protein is CASSPVFTGGPGYSNTQYF.

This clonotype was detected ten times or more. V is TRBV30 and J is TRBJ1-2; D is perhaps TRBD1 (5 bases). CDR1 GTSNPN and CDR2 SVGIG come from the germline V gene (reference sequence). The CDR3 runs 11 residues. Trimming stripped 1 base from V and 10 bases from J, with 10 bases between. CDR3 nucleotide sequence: TGTGCCTGGAGTGGGGACGGTAACTACACCTTC. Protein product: CAWSGDGNYTF. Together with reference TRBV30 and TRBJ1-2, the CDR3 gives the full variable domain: SQTIHQWPATLVQPVGSPLSLECTVEGTSNPNLYWYRQAAGRGLQLLFYSVGIGQISSEVPQNLSASRPQDRQFILSSKKLLLSDSGFYLCAWSGDGNYTFGSGTRLTVV.

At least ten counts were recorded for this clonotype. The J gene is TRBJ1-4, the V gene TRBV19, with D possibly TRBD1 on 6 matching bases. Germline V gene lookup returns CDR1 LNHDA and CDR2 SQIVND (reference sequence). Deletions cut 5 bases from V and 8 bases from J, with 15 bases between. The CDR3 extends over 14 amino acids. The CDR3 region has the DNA TGTGCCAGTAGTCTGCCCGGGGGCCGAGAAAAACTGTTTTTT. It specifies CASSLPGGREKLFF.

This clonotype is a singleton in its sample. The DNA of the CDR3 is TGTGCCAGCTCACCTCGAGTGGAGGGCGACTATGGCTACACCTTC. This translates into CASSPRVEGDYGYTF. The chain uses TRBV18 and TRBJ1-2; no firm D call. Per the germline V gene, CDR1 is KGHSH and CDR2 is LQKENI. The V gene lost 3 bases and the J gene lost 3 bases, with 14 bases spanning the gap. This CDR3 region has 15 residues.

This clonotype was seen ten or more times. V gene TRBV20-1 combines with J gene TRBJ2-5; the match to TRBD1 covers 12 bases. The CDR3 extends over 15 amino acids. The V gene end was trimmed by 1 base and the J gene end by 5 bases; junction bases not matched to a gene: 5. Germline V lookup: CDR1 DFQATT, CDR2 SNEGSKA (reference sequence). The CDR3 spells CSARAWDRGPETQYF. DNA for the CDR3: TGCAGTGCTAGAGCCTGGGACAGGGGGCCGGAGACCCAGTACTTC.